This T cell receptor beta chain came from a study of blood T cell repertoires in COVID-19. Across the whole study: Some COVID-19 samples were acute and others convalescent; all came from the United States, Italy and Spain. PBMCs, B-cell-depleted T cells, or T cells were the source of the cDNA or gDNA that made up the material.

Germline CDR1 reads KGHSH; CDR2 reads LQKENI. The V end lost 3 bases, the J end lost 8 bases, and 16 bases lay between the germline ends. The CDR3 spans 14 residues. Authors' processing steps: Estimated nucleated cell counts came from reference gene primer amplification. Produced via immunoSEQ multiplex PCR; TCRdb's table is partial and in-frame only. The V and J calls and clone size were taken over from that table, and D and trimming were inferred from the DNA. This repertoire shows 65,000 or so clones, approximately 77% found once; its top ten account for roughly 0.83%. Sequencing was performed on peripheral blood. The origin of this receptor is a woman between 65 and 79 years old with acute or convalescent COVID-19. The chain recombines TRBV18 with TRBJ1-2; a weak D match, TRBD1 (5 bases). In DNA form, the CDR3 reads TGTGCCAGCTCACCTAGCCAGGGCATTAGGGGCTACACCTTC. This gives the protein CASSPSQGIRGYTF.